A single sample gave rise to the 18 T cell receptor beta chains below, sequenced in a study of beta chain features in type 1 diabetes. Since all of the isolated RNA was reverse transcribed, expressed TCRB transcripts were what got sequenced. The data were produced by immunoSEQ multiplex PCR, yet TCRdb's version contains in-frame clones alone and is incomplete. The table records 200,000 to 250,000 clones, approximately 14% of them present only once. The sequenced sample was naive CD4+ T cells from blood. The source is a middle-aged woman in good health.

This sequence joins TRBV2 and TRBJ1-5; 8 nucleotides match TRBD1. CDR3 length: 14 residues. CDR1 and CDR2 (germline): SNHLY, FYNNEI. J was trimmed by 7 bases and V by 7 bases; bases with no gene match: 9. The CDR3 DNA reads TGTGCCAGCATGGACAGGGCCTTGGGACAGCCCCAGCATTTT. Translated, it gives CASMDRALGQPQHF.

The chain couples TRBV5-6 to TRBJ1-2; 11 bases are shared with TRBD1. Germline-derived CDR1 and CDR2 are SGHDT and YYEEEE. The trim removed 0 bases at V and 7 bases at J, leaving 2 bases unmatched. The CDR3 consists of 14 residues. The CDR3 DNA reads TGTGCCAGCAGCTTGGGGGACAGGGGGACTGGCTACACCTTC. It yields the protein CASSLGDRGTGYTF.

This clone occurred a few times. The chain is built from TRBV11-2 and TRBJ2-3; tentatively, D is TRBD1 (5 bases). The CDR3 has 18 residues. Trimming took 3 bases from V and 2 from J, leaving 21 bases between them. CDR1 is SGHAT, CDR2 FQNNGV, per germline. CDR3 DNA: TGTGCCAGCAGCTTTCAATATCCTAGGGCAGGGCACACAGATACGCAGTATTTT. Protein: CASSFQYPRAGHTDTQYF.

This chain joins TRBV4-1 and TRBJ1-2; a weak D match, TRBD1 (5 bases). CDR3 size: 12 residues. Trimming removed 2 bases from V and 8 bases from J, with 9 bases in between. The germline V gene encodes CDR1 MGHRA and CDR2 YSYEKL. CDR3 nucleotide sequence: TGCGCCAGCAGCCAACAGGGATTCGGCTACACCTTC. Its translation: CASSQQGFGYTF.

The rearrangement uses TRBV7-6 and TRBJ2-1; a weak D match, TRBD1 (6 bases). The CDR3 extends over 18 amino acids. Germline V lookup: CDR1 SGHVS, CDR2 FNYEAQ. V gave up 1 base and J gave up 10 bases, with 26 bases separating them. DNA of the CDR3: TGTGCCAGCAGCTTAGGAGGCGGGTGGTCAGGAACTAGGGGGGAGCAGTTCTTC. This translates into CASSLGGGWSGTRGEQFF.

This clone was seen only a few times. The CDR3 bases are TGTGCCAGCAGTTGGAGTGGGCTAGCCCGGGCCGGGGAGCTGTTTTTT. Translation gives CASSWSGLARAGELFF. The chain recombines TRBV27 with TRBJ2-2; D might be TRBD2 (5 bases). Trimming stripped 4 bases from V and 6 bases from J, with 18 bases between. The CDR3 has 16 residues. Germline CDR1 is MNHEY and CDR2 is SMNVEV (reference sequence).

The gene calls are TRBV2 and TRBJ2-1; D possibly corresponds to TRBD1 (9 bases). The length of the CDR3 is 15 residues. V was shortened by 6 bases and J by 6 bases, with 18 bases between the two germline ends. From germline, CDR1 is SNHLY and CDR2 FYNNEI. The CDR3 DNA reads TGTGCCAGCAGGCGGGGGGACAGGGATGCCAATGAGCAGTTCTTC. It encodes CASRRGDRDANEQFF.

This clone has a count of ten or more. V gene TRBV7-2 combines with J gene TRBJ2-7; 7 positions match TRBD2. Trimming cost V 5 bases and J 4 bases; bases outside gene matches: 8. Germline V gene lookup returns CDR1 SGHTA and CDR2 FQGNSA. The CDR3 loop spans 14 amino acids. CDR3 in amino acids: CASSGGGVRYEQYF. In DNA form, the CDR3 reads TGTGCCAGCAGCGGTGGGGGGGTACGGTACGAGCAGTACTTC.

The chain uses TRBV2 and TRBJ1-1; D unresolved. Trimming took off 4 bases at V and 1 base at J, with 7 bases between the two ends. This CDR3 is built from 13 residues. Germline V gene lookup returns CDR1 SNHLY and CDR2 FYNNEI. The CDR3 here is CASSVQENTEAFF. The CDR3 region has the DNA TGTGCCAGCAGTGTCCAGGAGAACACTGAAGCTTTCTTT. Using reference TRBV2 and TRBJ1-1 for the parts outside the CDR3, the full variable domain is EPEVTQTPSHQVTQMGQEVILRCVPISNHLYFYWYRQILGQKVEFLVSFYNNEISEKSEIFDDQFSVERPDGSNFTLKIRSTKLEDSAMYFCASSVQENTEAFFGQGTRLTVV.

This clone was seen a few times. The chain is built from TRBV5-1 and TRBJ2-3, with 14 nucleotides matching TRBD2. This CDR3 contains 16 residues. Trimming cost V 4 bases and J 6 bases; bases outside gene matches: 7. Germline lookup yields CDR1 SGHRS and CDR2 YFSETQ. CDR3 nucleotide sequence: TGCGCCAGCAGCCCCGGACTAGCGGGGGGTGCCGATACGCAGTATTTT. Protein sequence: CASSPGLAGGADTQYF.

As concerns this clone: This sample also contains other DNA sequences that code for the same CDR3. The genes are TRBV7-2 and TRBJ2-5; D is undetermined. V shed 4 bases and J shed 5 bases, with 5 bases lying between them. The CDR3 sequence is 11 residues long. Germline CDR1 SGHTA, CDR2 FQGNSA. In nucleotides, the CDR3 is TGTGCCAGCAGCTCCCTCGAGACCCAGTACTTC. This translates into CASSSLETQYF.

The CDR3 coding sequence is TGTGCCAGCAGCTCGGACAGGGTGAATCAGCCCCAGCATTTT. This codes for CASSSDRVNQPQHF. The chain recombines TRBV7-9 with TRBJ1-5; 8 nucleotides align to TRBD1. This CDR3 region has 14 residues. The trim removed 4 bases at V and 4 bases at J, leaving 3 bases unmatched. Germline CDR1 and CDR2: SEHNR and FQNEAQ (reference sequence). The complete variable domain, with remaining parts taken from reference TRBV7-9 and TRBJ1-5, reads DTGVSQNPRHKITKRGQNVTFRCDPISEHNRLYWYRQTLGQGPEFLTYFQNEAQLEKSRLLSDRFSAERPKGSFSTLEIQRTEQGDSAMYLCASSSDRVNQPQHFGDGTRLSIL.

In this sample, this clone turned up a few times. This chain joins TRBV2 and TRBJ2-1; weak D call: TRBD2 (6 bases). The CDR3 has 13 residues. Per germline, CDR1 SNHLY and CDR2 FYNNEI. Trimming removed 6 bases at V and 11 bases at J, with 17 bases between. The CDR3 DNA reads TGTGCCAGCAGGGGGGAGGTCGGAGAGAAGCAGTTCTTC. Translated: CASRGEVGEKQFF.

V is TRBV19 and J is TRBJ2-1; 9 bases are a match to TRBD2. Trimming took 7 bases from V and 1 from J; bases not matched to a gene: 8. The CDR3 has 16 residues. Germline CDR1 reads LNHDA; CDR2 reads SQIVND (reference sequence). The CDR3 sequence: CASIRAGGGSYNEQFF. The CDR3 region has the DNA TGTGCCAGTATTAGAGCGGGGGGCGGTTCCTACAATGAGCAGTTCTTC.

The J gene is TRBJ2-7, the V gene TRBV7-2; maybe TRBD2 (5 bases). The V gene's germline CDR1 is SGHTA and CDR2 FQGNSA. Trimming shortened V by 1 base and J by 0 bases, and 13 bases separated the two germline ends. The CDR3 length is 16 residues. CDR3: CASSLGFRGNSYEQYF. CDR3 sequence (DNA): TGTGCCAGCAGCTTAGGGTTTCGGGGAAACTCCTACGAGCAGTACTTC.

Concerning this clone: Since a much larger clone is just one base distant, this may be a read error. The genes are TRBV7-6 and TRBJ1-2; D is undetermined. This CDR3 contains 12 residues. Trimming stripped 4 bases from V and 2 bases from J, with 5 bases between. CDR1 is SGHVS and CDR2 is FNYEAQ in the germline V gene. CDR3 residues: CASSSYNYGYTF. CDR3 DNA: TGTGCCAGCAGCTCCTACAACTATGGCTACACCTTC.

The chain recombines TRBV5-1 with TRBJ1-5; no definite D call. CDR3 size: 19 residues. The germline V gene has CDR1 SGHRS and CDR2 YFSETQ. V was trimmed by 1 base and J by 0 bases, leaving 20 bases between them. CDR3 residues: CASSLKEGRRVNSNQPQHF. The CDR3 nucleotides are TGCGCCAGCAGCTTGAAAGAGGGCAGAAGAGTTAATAGCAATCAGCCCCAGCATTTT. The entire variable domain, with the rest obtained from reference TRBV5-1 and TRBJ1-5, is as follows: KAGVTQTPRYLIKTRGQQVTLSCSPISGHRSVSWYQQTPGQGLQFLFEYFSETQRNKGNFPGRFSGRQFSNSRSEMNVSTLELGDSALYLCASSLKEGRRVNSNQPQHFGDGTRLSIL.

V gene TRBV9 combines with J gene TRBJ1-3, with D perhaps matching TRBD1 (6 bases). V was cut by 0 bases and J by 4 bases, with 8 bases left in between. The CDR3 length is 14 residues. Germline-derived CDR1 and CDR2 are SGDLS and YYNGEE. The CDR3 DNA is TGTGCCAGCAGCGTAGAAGGACAGGGAAACACCATATATTTT. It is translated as CASSVEGQGNTIYF. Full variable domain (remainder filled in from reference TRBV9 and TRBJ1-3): DSGVTQTPKHLITATGQRVTLRCSPRSGDLSVYWYQQSLDQGLQFLIQYYNGEERAKGNILERFSAQQFPDLHSELNLSSLELGDSALYFCASSVEGQGNTIYFGEGSWLTVV.